Below, 29 T cell receptor beta chains from the same sample are listed, as sequenced in a study of T cells in Graves' hyperthyroidism and ophthalmopathy. The investigators amplified TCR beta CDR3 regions from RNA transcripts. The HTBI primer set drove a first-round RT-PCR of the TCR CDR3. A single record per CDR3 protein comes from TCRdb applying MiXCR to the multiplex PCR reads. The profile covers about 570,000 distinct CDR3 sequences, with roughly 46% appearing a single time and under 20% taken by the ten largest. Source material: peripheral blood or thyroid tissue (not recorded which). These receptors were taken from an adult woman with Graves' disease, either hyperthyroidism or ophthalmopathy (not recorded which).

This clonotype was observed many times. The DNA of the CDR3 is TGTGCCAGCAGCTCCCCGGATGAGCAGTACTTC. Translating gives CASSSPDEQYF. This chain links TRBV7-9 with TRBJ2-7; D gene ambiguous. The V end was cut by 4 bases, the J end by 7 bases, with 8 bases between. Germline CDR1 SEHNR, CDR2 FQNEAQ (reference sequence). The CDR3 runs 11 residues.

This clonotype was detected many times. The CDR3 nucleotides are TGTGCCAGCAGCTCCCGACGGTCGCAACTGTTTTTT. This encodes CASSSRRSQLFF. This rearrangement joins TRBV11-2 to TRBJ1-4; no firm D call. The CDR3 consists of 12 residues. V was trimmed by 4 bases and J by 12 bases, leaving 12 bases between them. Germline values: CDR1 SGHAT, CDR2 FQNNGV.

The chain is built from TRBV12-3 or TRBV12-4 and TRBJ1-1; 7 nucleotides match TRBD1. With 6 bases clipped from V and 5 bases from J, the junction kept 12 bases outside the gene matches. CDR3 length equals 15 residues. The CDR3 DNA reads as TGTGCCAGCAGCCATACAGGGACAGTTTGGACTGAAGCTTTCTTT. This encodes CASSHTGTVWTEAFF.

The V and J genes are TRBV30 and TRBJ2-5; TRBD1 matches at 12 bases. In germline, CDR1 is GTSNPN, CDR2 SVGIG (reference sequence). V was pared by 2 bases and J by 5 bases, with 6 bases of the junction left unmatched. The CDR3 totals 15 residues. This chain's CDR3 is CAWSKGTGGRETQYF. DNA of the CDR3: TGTGCCTGGAGTAAAGGGACAGGGGGCAGGGAGACCCAGTACTTC.

V gene TRBV20-1 combines with J gene TRBJ2-5; perhaps TRBD1 as D (6 bases). The germline CDR1 and CDR2 sequences are DFQATT and SNEGSKA (reference sequence). V was shortened by 0 bases and J by 2 bases, with 13 bases between the two germline ends. The CDR3 has 15 amino acids. The CDR3 coding sequence is TGCAGTGCTAGAGATTATAGGACAGCACAAGAGACCCAGTACTTC. It translates to CSARDYRTAQETQYF.

This clonotype has a count of ten or more. V usage is TRBV10-3 and J usage is TRBJ1-1; a possible D gene is TRBD1 (5 bases). The germline CDR1 and CDR2 sequences are ENHRY and SYGVKD. This CDR3 spans 14 amino acids. Trimming took 1 base from V and 1 from J, leaving 7 bases between them. CDR3 coding DNA: TGTGCCATCAGTGAGTGGGGGGAGAACACTGAAGCTTTCTTT. Its protein product is CAISEWGENTEAFF.

This clonotype showed up many times. This chain joins TRBV29-1 and TRBJ1-1; D is unresolved. CDR3 size: 15 residues. V dropped 6 bases and J dropped 0 bases, with 17 bases sitting between them. Germline CDR1 SQVTM, CDR2 ANQGSEA. CDR3 in amino acids: CSVNPRRALNTEAFF. In nucleotides, the CDR3 is TGCAGCGTGAACCCGAGACGCGCCTTGAACACTGAAGCTTTCTTT. Complete variable domain (other parts from reference TRBV29-1 and TRBJ1-1): SAVISQKPSRDICQRGTSLTIQCQVDSQVTMMFWYRQQPGQSLTLIATANQGSEATYESGFVIDKFPISRPNLTFSTLTVSNMSPEDSSIYLCSVNPRRALNTEAFFGQGTRLTVV.

The rearrangement uses TRBV7-9 and TRBJ1-2; TRBD1 is a possible D gene (5 bases). V lost 6 bases to trimming and J lost 0 bases, with 23 bases between them. From germline, CDR1 is SEHNR and CDR2 FQNEAQ (reference sequence). The CDR3 is 18 amino acids. The CDR3 is CASSDGPGRYETNYGYTF. The CDR3 DNA reads as TGTGCCAGCAGTGACGGCCCAGGGCGTTACGAGACTAACTATGGCTACACCTTC.

This clonotype was found a few times. The chain is built from TRBV6-2 or TRBV6-3 and TRBJ1-5, with a possible D match to TRBD1 (5 bases). This CDR3 is built from 17 residues. With 5 bases removed from V and 0 bases from J, the gap between germline ends came to 17 bases. Germline CDR1 and CDR2: MNHEY and SVGEGT. Here the CDR3 reads CASSDPRGTFSNQPQHF. Written as DNA, the CDR3 is TGTGCCAGCAGTGACCCTAGGGGAACCTTTAGCAATCAGCCCCAGCATTTT.

This clonotype has a single count. Germline is not matched at one junction end, which may reflect a read error. The rearrangement uses TRBV6-5 and TRBJ1-2, with D possibly TRBD1 on 5 matching bases. CDR3 size: 15 residues. CDR1 is MNHEY, CDR2 SVGAGI, per germline. The CDR3 bases are TGTGCCAGCAGCCGGGGCGGGAAATCAAACTATAGCTACACCTTC. Its translation: CASSRGGKSNYSYTF.

The V and J genes are TRBV20-1 and TRBJ2-5; perhaps TRBD2 as D (7 bases). The CDR3 sequence is 15 residues long. Per germline, CDR1 DFQATT and CDR2 SNEGSKA (reference sequence). V was shortened by 2 bases and J by 5 bases, with 18 bases between the two germline ends. CDR3 sequence: CSARPTTSQGETQYF. CDR3 nucleotide sequence: TGCAGTGCTAGACCGACGACTAGCCAGGGGGAGACCCAGTACTTC.

Only one count was recorded for this clonotype. The chain recombines TRBV10-3 with TRBJ1-2; D is perhaps TRBD1 (6 bases). Germline values: CDR1 ENHRY, CDR2 SYGVKD. V gave up 4 bases and J gave up 5 bases, with 14 bases separating them. The CDR3 runs to 14 residues. The CDR3 region is CAISAPDSAYGYTF. In DNA form, the CDR3 reads TGTGCCATCAGTGCCCCGGACAGTGCGTATGGCTACACCTTC.

As for this clonotype: The final CDR3 position lacks the conserved phenylalanine or tryptophan, pointing to a likely read error. Because the CDR3's place on the DNA is in doubt, the DNA is left out and the CDR3 is given as listed by TCRdb. This chain links TRBV7-8 with TRBJ2-5; TRBD1, the D gene given by the table, was not confirmed from the DNA. The CDR3 length is 11 residues, termini included. CDR1 SGHVS and CDR2 FQNEAQ come from the germline V gene. CDR3 region: CASSSPDRPNT.

The sample holds many counts of this clonotype. DNA of the CDR3: TGCAGCGTTGAAGGACCCGCTCCCAGCTCTGGAAACACCATATATTTT. This sequence encodes CSVEGPAPSSGNTIYF. The rearrangement links TRBV29-1 to TRBJ1-3; no clear D gene. Germline lookup yields CDR1 SQVTM and CDR2 ANQGSEA. The CDR3 length is 16 residues. The germline V and J ends were trimmed by 1 base and 0 bases, with 13 bases remaining between them. The full variable domain, in which reference TRBV29-1 and TRBJ1-3 provide the parts outside the CDR3, is SAVISQKPSRDICQRGTSLTIQCQVDSQVTMMFWYRQQPGQSLTLIATANQGSEATYESGFVIDKFPISRPNLTFSTLTVSNMSPEDSSIYLCSVEGPAPSSGNTIYFGEGSWLTVV.

The V call is TRBV20-1, the J call TRBJ1-6; unclear D gene. The CDR3 contains 12 residues. The V end lost 2 bases, the J end lost 7 bases, and 6 bases lay between the germline ends. CDR1 is DFQATT and CDR2 is SNEGSKA in the germline V gene (reference sequence). CDR3 sequence reads: CSARKSNSPLHF. In DNA form, the CDR3 reads TGCAGTGCTAGAAAGTCGAATTCACCCCTCCACTTT.

For this clonotype: Possible read error: a much larger clone is one base away. V usage is TRBV5-1 and J usage is TRBJ2-5; D ambiguous. CDR1 SGHRS and CDR2 YFSETQ come from the germline V gene. This CDR3 comprises 14 residues. This chain's CDR3 is CAGSLATRRETQYF. In DNA, the CDR3 is TGCGCCGGCAGCTTGGCCACGCGGCGGGAGACCCAGTACTTC.

This chain joins TRBV19 and TRBJ1-2, with 7 bases identical to TRBD1. V was pared by 7 bases and J by 7 bases, with 12 bases of the junction left unmatched. The CDR3 is made up of 14 amino acids. CDR1 is LNHDA and CDR2 is SQIVND in the germline V gene (reference sequence). CDR3 in DNA: TGTGCCAGTACCCTGGACAGGTCTGGCACTGGCTACACCTTC. It specifies CASTLDRSGTGYTF.

For this clonotype: The junction departs from the called germline gene at one end, perhaps through a read error. The chain recombines TRBV25-1 with TRBJ1-5; 7 nucleotides align to TRBD1. This CDR3 spans 14 amino acids. CDR1 MGHDK and CDR2 SYGVNS come from the germline V gene. CDR3 coding DNA: TGTGCCAACAGTCGGGACAGCAGCAATCAGCCCCAGCATTTT. The encoded protein is CANSRDSSNQPQHF.

V gene TRBV5-1 combines with J gene TRBJ2-1, with 7 bases fitting TRBD2. Germline loops: CDR1 SGHRS, CDR2 YFSETQ. This CDR3 is built from 14 residues. V lost 0 bases and J lost 9; bases outside the gene matches: 6. DNA of the CDR3: TGCGCCAGCAGCTTGGAGCGCGGGAGCGGTGAGCAGTTCTTC. It yields the protein CASSLERGSGEQFF.

This clonotype was recorded at least ten times. The chain links TRBV4-2 to TRBJ1-2; D perhaps matches TRBD1 (5 bases). Germline V CDR1 and CDR2: LGHNA, YNFKEQ. This CDR3 has 14 residues. Between the trimmed V and J ends, which lost 3 bases and 3 bases, there was a span of 11 bases. CDR3 loop: CASSHRQTDYGYTF. The DNA for the CDR3 is TGTGCCAGCAGCCATCGACAGACCGACTATGGCTACACCTTC.

This clonotype showed up many times. CDR3 in amino acids: CASIWAVNTEAFF. For the CDR3, the DNA is TGTGCCAGCATCTGGGCGGTGAACACTGAAGCTTTCTTT. J is TRBJ1-1 and V is TRBV28; no reliable D call. V dropped 7 bases and J dropped 0 bases, with 9 bases sitting between them. Germline CDR1 is MDHEN and CDR2 is SYDVKM. The CDR3 covers 13 residues.

Only a few counts were recorded for this clonotype. This chain connects TRBV20-1 to TRBJ1-5; no definite D call. In germline, CDR1 is DFQATT, CDR2 SNEGSKA (reference sequence). V shed 3 bases and J shed 1 base, with 13 bases lying between them. The CDR3 totals 15 residues. CDR3 nucleotide sequence: TGCAGTGCTAGTTCTGGCCGTACAAGCAATCAGCCCCAGCATTTT. It encodes CSASSGRTSNQPQHF.

The sample holds many counts of this clonotype. The chain uses TRBV5-5 and TRBJ1-2; weak D call: TRBD1 (5 bases). Trimming left V 2 bases short and J 6 bases short, with 11 bases between. Germline V gene data show CDR1 as SGHKS and CDR2 as YYEKEE (reference sequence). The CDR3 has 13 amino acids. Here the CDR3 DNA reads TGTGCCAGCAGCTTACGAGGGGTCCATGGCTACACCTTC. This sequence encodes CASSLRGVHGYTF.

The chain uses TRBV11-2 and TRBJ2-3, with D unclear. The CDR3 is made up of 15 amino acids. The V end lost 0 bases, the J end lost 0 bases, and 7 bases lay between the germline ends. The germline V gene encodes CDR1 SGHAT and CDR2 FQNNGV. In DNA, the CDR3 is TGTGCCAGCAGCTTAGAAAAAAGAAGCACAGATACGCAGTATTTT. Its protein product is CASSLEKRSTDTQYF.

This clonotype was detected ten times or more. This chain joins TRBV2 and TRBJ1-1; 8 bases fit TRBD1. The CDR3 loop spans 15 amino acids. Per the germline V gene, CDR1 is SNHLY and CDR2 is FYNNEI. The ends lost 6 bases at V and 4 bases at J; junction bases unmatched: 10. The CDR3 DNA sequence: TGTGCCAGCAGAGGAAGTAGACAGGGGCCCACTGAAGCTTTCTTT. Translation: CASRGSRQGPTEAFF. Full variable domain (rest looked up from reference TRBV2 and TRBJ1-1): EPEVTQTPSHQVTQMGQEVILRCVPISNHLYFYWYRQILGQKVEFLVSFYNNEISEKSEIFDDQFSVERPDGSNFTLKIRSTKLEDSAMYFCASRGSRQGPTEAFFGQGTRLTVV.

This clonotype occurred many times. The chain joins TRBV24-1 to TRBJ2-2; the D is unclear. Germline CDR1 and CDR2: KGHDR and SFDVKD. V was cut by 0 bases and J by 0 bases, with 10 bases left in between. The CDR3 runs to 17 residues. This CDR3 is CATSDLGFLANTGELFF. The CDR3, as DNA: TGTGCCACCAGTGATTTGGGGTTCCTGGCGAACACCGGGGAGCTGTTTTTT.

As regards this clonotype: Relative to the germline gene, one junction end is altered; a read error may explain this. This sequence joins TRBV19 and TRBJ1-5, with D tentatively TRBD1 (5 bases). The CDR3 contains 17 residues. CDR1 LNHDA and CDR2 SQIVND come from the germline V gene (reference sequence). CDR3 in DNA: TGTGCCAGTAGTTTAGACGGCAGGGTGATTGGCAATCAGCCCCAGCATTTT. Protein product: CASSLDGRVIGNQPQHF.

This clonotype was observed at least ten times. V usage is TRBV9 and J usage is TRBJ1-1, with 7 bases lining up with TRBD1. From germline, CDR1 is SGDLS and CDR2 YYNGEE. V was pared by 2 bases and J by 4 bases, with 5 bases of the junction left unmatched. The CDR3 totals 14 residues. CDR3 sequence: CASSVIQGSTEAFF. CDR3 bases: TGTGCCAGCAGCGTCATACAGGGGAGCACTGAAGCTTTCTTT.

As concerns this clonotype: This may stem from a read error, because a much larger clone lies one nucleotide away. The chain carries TRBV27 and TRBJ1-1; D uncertain. Germline V gives CDR1 MNHEY, CDR2 SMNVEV (reference sequence). The CDR3 sequence is 11 residues long. CDR3 DNA sequence: TGTGCCGGCAGTTTTTTTGGTGCAACTTTCTTT. Protein: CAGSFFGATFF.